The sequence of this T cell receptor beta chain was determined in a study of regulatory T cells in long-lasting Graves disease. Study results and limitations: Newly diagnosed Graves' patients had higher TCR diversity than persistent ones. It was in persistent disease that TRBV28, TRBJ1-2 and TRBJ2-5 were favored.

This clonotype was seen a handful of times. Its matching antigen is unknown. Building the TCR beta libraries relied on iRepertoire HTBI primers, and CDR3 regions underwent Arm-PCR. TCRdb passed the multiplex PCR reads through MiXCR, listing each CDR3 protein once. Of about 400,000 distinct CDR3 sequences in the sample, around 15% are singletons; the top ten hold just over 20%. Sample time point: newly diagnosed GD, antithyroid drugs for less than 3 months. Construction of the TCR library relied on RNA isolated from PBMCs. V lost 5 bases, J lost 0 bases, and 23 bases lay in between. There are 19 residues in the CDR3. Germline V gene data show CDR1 as SEHNR and CDR2 as FQNEAQ (reference sequence). These sequences were also reported in another study, on T cells in Graves' hyperthyroidism and ophthalmopathy. Turning to that study: Among thyroid clonotypes expanded above 0.001, most also appeared in blood.

The rearrangement joins TRBV7-9 to TRBJ2-4; a possible D gene is TRBD2 (5 bases). The sequence came from a woman younger than 35 with Graves disease. Source: peripheral blood mononuclear cells (PBMCs), taken at new diagnosis, from a patient treated with antithyroid drugs. The DNA of the CDR3 is TGTGCCAGCAGCCAAACCAATTTCCGGGAAAAGGGAGCCAAAAACATTCAGTACTTC. Translating gives CASSQTNFREKGAKNIQYF.